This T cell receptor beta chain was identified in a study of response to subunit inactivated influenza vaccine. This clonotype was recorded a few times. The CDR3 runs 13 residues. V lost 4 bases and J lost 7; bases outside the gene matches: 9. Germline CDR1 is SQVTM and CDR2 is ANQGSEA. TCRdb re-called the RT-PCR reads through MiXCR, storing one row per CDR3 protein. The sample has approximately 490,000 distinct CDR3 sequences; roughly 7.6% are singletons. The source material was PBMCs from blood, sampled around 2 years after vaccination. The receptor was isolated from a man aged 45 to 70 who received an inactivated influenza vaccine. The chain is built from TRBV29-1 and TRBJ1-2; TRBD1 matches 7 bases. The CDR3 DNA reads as TGCAGCGTTGTCGACAGGGACCTTGTTGGCTACACCTTC. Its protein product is CSVVDRDLVGYTF.